This entry is about one TCR beta chain. What it binds is unknown. In the PCR, 60 Vbeta and 13 Jbeta primers were used. TCRdb's table, derived via immunoSEQ multiplex PCR, lists solely in-frame clones and lacks some. Seen here are around 63,000 clones, roughly 80% observed once, and the top ten hold 2.5% to 3%. The data were taken from a study of cytomegalovirus exposure and HLA in healthy donors. General study points: Presence/absence analyses took donor sequencing depth as roughly uniform. Later work associated roughly 17,000 TCR beta sequences with HLA alleles at 0.05 false discovery rate. Researchers counted over 150 TCR beta chains as cytomegalovirus-associated. Prior analysis indicated that the majority of TCR beta V segments exhibited productivity approximately 87% or approximately 30% of the time.

This TCR derives from a young woman in good health and CMV-seronegative. The material sequenced was PBMCs.

The CDR3 spells CASSMRTGGDIQYF. The CDR3 DNA reads as TGCGCCAGCAGCATGCGGACAGGAGGGGACATTCAGTACTTC. The chain couples TRBV5-1 to TRBJ2-4; D possibly corresponds to TRBD1 (7 bases). This CDR3 comprises 14 residues. Per the germline V gene, CDR1 is SGHRS and CDR2 is YFSETQ. Trimming left V 4 bases short and J 8 bases short, with 16 bases between.